These 21 T cell receptor beta chains came from one sample sequenced in a study of blood T cell repertoires in COVID-19. Only in-frame clones appear in the TCRdb table, and some are missing; sequencing was by immunoSEQ multiplex PCR. The table has about 190,000 clones, approximately 90% seen once; the top ten hold around 1.1%. The sample was peripheral blood. The receptors were gathered from a man younger than 45 with acute or convalescent COVID-19.

The chain combines TRBV3-1 (or the pseudogene TRBV3-2) with TRBJ1-5; D gene unclear. The ends were cut back, 3 bases at V and 7 bases at J, with 13 bases in the middle. This CDR3 comprises 14 residues. Germline CDR1 and CDR2: LGHDT and YNNKEL (reference sequence). CDR3 DNA sequence: TGTGCCAGCAGCCACGAGTCAGGAGGGCAGCCCCAGCATTTT. This sequence encodes CASSHESGGQPQHF.

J is TRBJ2-7 and V is TRBV10-3; weak D call: TRBD1 (5 bases). CDR3 length equals 15 residues. V shed 6 bases and J shed 0 bases, with 15 bases lying between them. Germline CDR1 is ENHRY and CDR2 is SYGVKD. This CDR3 reads CAISPQGKSSYEQYF. The CDR3, as DNA: TGTGCCATCAGCCCCCAGGGAAAGAGCTCCTACGAGCAGTACTTC.

V and J are TRBV10-3 and TRBJ2-1; 7 bases are a match to TRBD2. This CDR3 has 16 residues. The germline CDR1 and CDR2 sequences are ENHRY and SYGVKD. The ends lost 4 bases at V and 10 bases at J; junction bases unmatched: 16. CDR3: CAISGWTGTTVNEQFF. The CDR3 nucleotides read TGTGCCATCAGTGGCTGGACGGGGACTACGGTTAACGAGCAGTTCTTC.

The chain recombines TRBV28 with TRBJ1-2; D remains unclear. CDR1 MDHEN and CDR2 SYDVKM come from the germline V gene. The CDR3 totals 15 residues. Trimming removed 2 bases from V and 2 bases from J, with 12 bases in between. DNA of the CDR3: TGTGCCAGCAGTTTAGACGGAACTACCAACTATGGCTACACCTTC. It codes for CASSLDGTTNYGYTF.

The chain recombines TRBV18 with TRBJ2-1; D remains ambiguous. The V gene lost 5 bases and the J gene lost 9 bases, with 14 bases spanning the gap. The CDR3 extends over 13 amino acids. The germline V gene has CDR1 KGHSH and CDR2 LQKENI. The DNA of the CDR3 is TGTGCCAGCTCAGGCAGCGTAGCTAGTGAGCAGTTCTTC. It translates to CASSGSVASEQFF.

The chain has TRBV28 and TRBJ1-6; 9 nucleotides match TRBD1. CDR1 and CDR2 (germline): MDHEN, SYDVKM. The CDR3 is 12 residues long. Germline trimming cut 2 bases from V and 16 bases from J; bases unmatched to any gene: 3. CDR3: CASSLGTGNLHF. The CDR3 DNA follows: TGTGCCAGCAGTTTAGGGACAGGGAATCTCCACTTT.

The chain couples TRBV14 to TRBJ2-1, with 8 bases matching TRBD2. J lost 4 bases, V lost 3 bases, and 5 bases had no gene match. This CDR3 comprises 15 residues. Germline CDR1 reads SGHDN; CDR2 reads FVKESK. CDR3 in amino acids: CASSQQRGPYNEQFF. The CDR3, as DNA: TGTGCCAGCAGCCAGCAGCGGGGGCCATACAATGAGCAGTTCTTC.

This clone appeared a single time. The chain recombines TRBV5-1 with TRBJ2-5, with D tentatively TRBD1 (5 bases). Trimming took 1 base from V and 2 from J, leaving 15 bases between them. The CDR3 runs to 16 residues. Germline CDR1 is SGHRS and CDR2 is YFSETQ. CDR3 sequence: CASSLMRDSQQETQYF. CDR3 DNA: TGCGCCAGCAGCTTGATGCGCGACAGCCAGCAAGAGACCCAGTACTTC.

The rearrangement links TRBV29-1 to TRBJ1-2; possibly TRBD1 for D (5 bases). The CDR3 consists of 16 residues. Germline V gives CDR1 SQVTM, CDR2 ANQGSEA. V was cut by 3 bases and J by 7 bases, with 24 bases left in between. This chain's CDR3 is CSVDSGKEGFGIGYTF. The DNA of the CDR3 is TGCAGCGTTGATTCAGGGAAAGAAGGTTTTGGTATTGGCTACACCTTC.

With respect to this clone: One end of the junction fails to match germline, which may point to a read error. V and J are TRBV7-7 and TRBJ1-6, with 9 nucleotides matching TRBD1. The CDR3 length is 13 residues. Germline CDR1 SSHAT, CDR2 FNYEAQ (reference sequence). In DNA form, the CDR3 reads TGTGCTAGCAGCTTGGACAGGGGTTCACCCCTCCACTTT. Translated: CASSLDRGSPLHF.

The CDR3 reads CASRLTSYNEQFF. CDR3 DNA: TGTGCCAGCAGACTCACCTCCTACAATGAGCAGTTCTTC. The chain has TRBV28 and TRBJ2-1; D is undetermined. V dropped 6 bases and J dropped 0 bases, with 6 bases sitting between them. The CDR3 runs to 13 residues. Germline V gives CDR1 MDHEN, CDR2 SYDVKM.

The J gene is TRBJ1-1, the V gene TRBV19; 7 bases match TRBD1. The CDR3 has 13 amino acids. After removal of 4 bases from V and 4 bases from J, the junction contained 3 bases not matched to a gene. The germline V gene has CDR1 LNHDA and CDR2 SQIVND (reference sequence). The CDR3 here is CASSRQGGTEAFF. CDR3 nucleotide sequence: TGTGCCAGTAGTAGACAGGGCGGCACTGAAGCTTTCTTT.

In nucleotides, the CDR3 is TGTGCCACCAGTGACCGACAGGGAATCACCTACAATGAGCAGTTCTTC. This gives the protein CATSDRQGITYNEQFF. The chain links TRBV24-1 to TRBJ2-1; 7 bases map to TRBD1. This CDR3 has 16 residues. The V gene's germline CDR1 is KGHDR and CDR2 SFDVKD. J gave up 2 bases and V 4 bases, and 7 bases lay outside the gene matches.

This sequence joins TRBV2 and TRBJ1-2, with 8 positions matching TRBD1. J was trimmed by 4 bases and V by 6 bases; bases with no gene match: 7. The CDR3 has 14 residues. CDR1 and CDR2 from the germline V gene are SNHLY and FYNNEI. CDR3 amino acids: CASRAAGGSYGYTF. Written as DNA, the CDR3 is TGTGCCAGCAGGGCAGCAGGGGGCAGCTATGGCTACACCTTC.

The chain uses TRBV6-1 and TRBJ1-5, with TRBD1 matching over 7 bases. CDR1 is MNHNS, CDR2 SASEGT, per germline. This CDR3 region has 16 residues. V gave up 3 bases and J gave up 5 bases; unmatched junction bases: 10. CDR3 loop: CASSDPWTGLDQPQHF. The CDR3, as DNA: TGTGCCAGCAGTGACCCCTGGACAGGACTTGATCAGCCCCAGCATTTT.

The V gene is TRBV5-1, the J gene TRBJ2-1; 9 nucleotides agree with TRBD1. V shed 2 bases, J shed 8 bases, and the junction held 11 bases outside the gene matches. Germline V gene sequence: CDR1 SGHRS, CDR2 YFSETQ. The CDR3 loop spans 16 amino acids. CDR3 nucleotides: TGCGCCAGCAGCTTTAGTCCCGGGACAGGGATCCATGAGCAGTTCTTC. It encodes CASSFSPGTGIHEQFF.

The rearrangement links TRBV28 to TRBJ2-3, with no clear D. Germline CDR1 is MDHEN and CDR2 is SYDVKM. The ends were cut back, 8 bases at V and 0 bases at J, with 12 bases in the middle. CDR3 length equals 14 residues. CDR3 nucleotide sequence: TGTGCCAGCCAACCGTCCCGGAGCACAGATACGCAGTATTTT. It codes for CASQPSRSTDTQYF.

This chain links TRBV4-1 with TRBJ1-1; 9 nucleotides agree with TRBD1. The CDR3 spans 15 residues. V dropped 3 bases and J dropped 3; count of bases not matched to a gene: 5. Germline values: CDR1 MGHRA, CDR2 YSYEKL. CDR3 protein: CASSHVGDRDTEAFF. CDR3 coding DNA: TGCGCCAGCAGCCACGTAGGGGACAGGGACACTGAAGCTTTCTTT.

This CDR3 is CASSLVRDTHYEQYF. CDR3 coding DNA: TGTGCCAGCAGCTTAGTCCGGGACACCCACTACGAGCAGTACTTC. The chain joins TRBV11-2 to TRBJ2-7, with D possibly being TRBD1 (6 bases). The CDR3 is 15 residues long. In germline, CDR1 is SGHAT, CDR2 FQNNGV. Trimming removed 1 base at V and 3 bases at J, with 13 bases between.

This clone was recorded only once. The chain carries TRBV28 and TRBJ2-3, with D possibly being TRBD2 (5 bases). From germline, CDR1 is MDHEN and CDR2 SYDVKM. V was pared by 7 bases and J by 6 bases, with 20 bases between. The CDR3 consists of 15 residues. The CDR3: CASMGVGEMIDTQYF. CDR3 nucleotide sequence: TGTGCCAGCATGGGAGTCGGGGAAATGATCGATACGCAGTATTTT.

The J gene is TRBJ2-1, the V gene TRBV27, with TRBD2 as a possible D gene (7 bases). The V gene lost 6 bases and the J gene lost 5 bases, with 29 bases spanning the gap. The CDR3 totals 19 residues. The germline CDR1 and CDR2 sequences are MNHEY and SMNVEV (reference sequence). The CDR3 region is CASSLMPDYGGRENNEQFF. As DNA, the CDR3 is TGTGCCAGCAGCCTAATGCCAGACTACGGGGGGCGGGAAAACAATGAGCAGTTCTTC.